This paragraph reports one T cell receptor (beta chain). Its antigen is currently not known. Per-base qualities were not stored, and no clone one base away is much larger. The sample belongs to a study of cytomegalovirus exposure and HLA in healthy donors (dated by TCRdb to about 2017). Background for the entire study: An earlier analysis of approximately 640 of the donors reported 276 Gb of sequence data and 100 million to 140 million unique TCR beta sequences from about 200 million T cells. To study patterns of TCR occurrence, a later analysis re-analyzed previously published TCR beta repertoires from 500 to 850 donors and added high-resolution HLA genotyping. The study combined high-throughput TCR immunosequencing, statistical association of individual TCRs with disease status, and machine learning to predict cytomegalovirus infection status. Among roughly 370 genotyped donors of the cohort, an average of about 240,000 unique TCR beta nucleotide sequences were sequenced per donor, roughly 20% of them non-productive. Donor age, sex, ethnicity and CMV serostatus were compiled together with the repertoire data. HLA typing included class I and class II loci at four-digit resolution. In a later genetic analysis, genome-wide SNP genotypes for about three fifths of the 666 donors were used, and that subset was treated as a discovery cohort. To decide whether each TCR beta V gene segment behaved as functional or pseudogenic, an earlier analysis of nearly 600 of the donors relied on high-throughput TCR beta sequencing. All discovery cohort repertoires had been generated using a single sequencing platform. Typing coverage varied by locus: roughly 620-640 donors for A, B, C, DRB1 and DQB1; roughly 500 for DQA1; about 570 for DPA1; some 470 for DPB1. Of the roughly 400 genotyped donors, roughly 85% fell in the genetic ancestry cluster associated with self-reported Caucasian donors. In the later analysis, no new phenotypic data were used to find candidate immune exposures; instead, reliance was placed on TCR beta sequences and their occurrence across donors. The study aimed to test whether cataloging public T cell receptors could reveal signatures of past pathogen exposure. An early release covering just under 650 HLA-typed donors comprised approximately 290 gigabases of sequencing data and tens of millions of unique TCR sequences. The study profiled the T cell repertoires of about 640 subjects by immunosequencing and related them to cytomegalovirus serostatus. About 5 DR-DQ haplotypes were handled as single units for association and clustering, since linkage in the cohort was strong. In addition to the first cohort of around 670 subjects, a separate validation cohort of 130 or so different subjects was used.

Library generation was performed with the immunoSEQ multiplex PCR assay. For the multiplex PCR, a mixture combining 60 forward primers for TCR Vbeta segments and 13 reverse primers for TCR Jbeta segments was used. The CDR3 region of rearranged TCR beta genes was amplified from genomic DNA by a multiplex PCR assay. Amplified TCR beta libraries were sequenced as 87-base-pair reads on the Illumina HiSeq System. In the authors' own workflow: In a later analysis, roughly 80 million unique TCR beta chains were counted across the roughly 610 repertoires, and approximately 11 million of these chains were shared by at least two donors. Raw reads were error-corrected and collapsed into unique sequences with a nearest-neighbor algorithm that merged closely related sequences to remove PCR and sequencing errors. Alignment of CDR3 sequences to IMGT reference sequences was used to assign V, D and J gene segments. For a sequence to be retained, a match of at least six nucleotides was required to both a V gene segment and a J gene segment. A rearrangement was called productive if the CDR3 had no stop codons and remained in frame with V and J, and every other rearrangement was called non-productive. CDR3 was defined according to IMGT convention as the region running from the second conserved V-encoded cysteine to the conserved J-encoded phenylalanine. The earlier analysis of roughly 590 of the donors excluded any sequence lacking an unambiguous match to a single V gene segment. An earlier analysis of fewer than 650 of the donors classified V segments as functional when productive rearrangements were above 56.7% and as segregating when the standard deviation between donors was above 5%. A statistical classification framework was developed to diagnose cytomegalovirus status using the catalog of TCR beta chain sequences. In a later analysis, V and J genes were assigned by comparing TCR nucleotide sequences against IMGT/GENE-DB human TR gene sequences. Using the TCRdist pipeline, a later analysis assigned CDR3 sequences along with most-parsimonious VDJ recombination scenarios. In a later analysis, each TCR beta chain was defined by its CDR3 amino acid sequence together with its V-gene family, and reads lacking a unique V-gene family were excluded. To address suspected cross-contamination and a sequencing artifact, a later analysis removed roughly 580 highly shared, low-generation-probability nucleotide sequences. A later analysis calculated a clonal expansion index for each public chain from normalized within-repertoire ranks of inferred template counts. In a later analysis, generation probabilities were computed with a VDJ recombination model fitted to out-of-frame rearrangements, and the resulting probabilities were checked against IGoR. A later analysis scored TCR-TCR, TCR-HLA and TCR-CMV co-occurrence with hypergeometric tests, applying a repertoire-size bias correction to TCR pairs. In a later analysis, false discovery rates were estimated by permuting HLA or CMV assignments 20 times. A later analysis grouped co-occurring TCRs with DBSCAN, adding TCRdist sequence similarity when clustering within HLA-allele-positive subsets. For co-occurrence clustering, repertoires with fewer than 30,000 or more than 120,000 public chains were excluded, along with five repertoires with anomalous nucleotide sharing. This immuneACCESS table, as held by TCRdb, lists in-frame sequences with V and J called but not all clones. Of the missing ones, under half trace to an unresolved V gene in checked studies; the others have no known cause. V, J and clone size are those of that table, while D and trimming were read from the DNA. This sample comprises more than 90,000 clones, approximately 82% of them detected only once. In total, the top ten clones hold 20% to 25% of the sample.

Overall results and qualifications from the work: In an earlier analysis of 500 to 650 of the donors, most TCR beta V segments appeared in productive rearrangements about 87% or about 30% of the time, broadly matching IMGT annotations. In vitro tests confirmed that a few of the cytomegalovirus-associated TCR beta chains recognize cytomegalovirus antigens. A later analysis found that HLA-associated TCR beta chains were more clonally expanded and had lower generation probabilities than equally common non-associated chains. The earlier analysis of 450 to 700 of the donors excluded fewer than 20 rarely observed V segments, including chromosome 9 orphons, because counts were too low. According to a later analysis, TCR association rates differed among HLA loci, with DRB1 alleles showing the most associated TCRs and HLA-C alleles showing the fewest. In a later analysis, around 17,000 TCR beta sequences were associated with specific HLA alleles at a false discovery rate of 0.05. The presence/absence analyses assumed that sequencing depth was roughly uniform across donors, and that assumption may not be true. A cluster of highly shared sequence variants was judged likely to represent a technical artifact of the sequencing pipeline. The only immune exposure information available for the cohort was CMV serostatus. Some IMGT-functional V segments, including TRBV6-2 and TRBV6-3, could not be told apart with the 87-base-pair reads, so those segments were excluded. In a later analysis, several top co-occurrence clusters were reported to appear linked to parvovirus B19, influenza, CMV and Epstein-Barr virus. Strong co-occurrence of HLA alleles, especially DR and DQ, made assigning TCR associations to individual alleles difficult. A total of roughly 160 TCR beta chains were listed by the study as associated with cytomegalovirus. While some public TCRs were present in many individuals, most TCR sequences turned up only very rarely across donors. A further reported finding was that TCR beta sequences accurately predicted the HLA-A and HLA-B alleles for most subjects in the first cohort. An association between a missense DCLRE1C variant and V-gene and J-gene trimming of TCR beta chains was found in a later genetic analysis and replicated in an independent cohort. Most CMV-associated TCR beta chains appeared to be HLA-restricted in a later analysis, and the HLA associations seemed to be driven largely by CMV exposure. In a later genetic analysis, fewer N-insertions in productive TCRs were reported among donors in an Asian-associated ancestry cluster than the roughly 710-donor mean. Cytomegalovirus status was reported to be diagnosed by the classifier with high specificity and sensitivity in both the original and validation cohorts. The cohort was sequenced for TCR beta chains only, and without alpha or paired-chain data the features that could be detected were limited. Correlated functional status among segregating V segments might reflect linkage disequilibrium, but an unknown experimental factor could not be ruled out. The authors suggested that the approach could potentially be generalized to other disease states and immunological phenotypes. Because some donors lacked HLA typing at each locus, the association tests relied only on the typed subset.

The cohort comprised some 680 healthy bone marrow donors. Cohort members were all nominally healthy when sampled, although unrecorded immune exposures were likely present. The donor was CMV seropositive and belonged to the group of a few hundred seropositive cohort members. Every donor gave a peripheral blood sample, and the peripheral blood mononuclear cells from that sample were used for TCR beta sequencing. Genomic DNA was extracted from the blood cell samples with the Qiagen DNeasy Blood Extraction Kit. The CDR3 has 15 amino acids, counting the end cysteine and phenylalanine. Of all the DNA, just the CDR3 is kept, 45 bases in frame from base 1. Sequences PRHDT (CDR1) and FYEKMQ (CDR2) are obtained from the germline V gene (reference sequence). V is pared back by 6 bases and J by 1 base, with 12 bases lying between the germline termini.

The sequence joins TRBV13 to TRBJ2-2; the D gene is perhaps TRBD1, from 6 matching bases. Sequences were obtained from PBMCs. This clonotype was obtained from a man in his thirties or forties in good health and CMV-seropositive. The sequence in DNA is TGTGCCAGCAGAGTGGGCAGGGGGAACACCGGGGAGCTGTTTTTT. This codes for CASRVGRGNTGELFF.